Each of the 19 T cell receptor beta chains below was sequenced from the same sample in a study of blood T cell repertoires in COVID-19. Sequenced by immunoSEQ multiplex PCR; TCRdb stores in-frame clones only, minus some. The sample lists some 49,000 clones; 90% were seen once. Sequenced sample: peripheral blood. Receptors were obtained from a man in his 70s with active COVID-19.

The DNA of the CDR3 is TGTGCCACCTTAGGGGAGCTAGCTGAGGAGGGTGAGCAGTTCTTC. This gives the protein CATLGELAEEGEQFF. V and J are TRBV21-1 and TRBJ2-1; the table assigns TRBD2, which was not confirmed against the DNA. TRBV21-1 is tagged as a pseudogene. CDR3 length: 15 amino acids.

This clone is deemed medium-sized. Other DNA variants within this sample encode the same CDR3. This sequence joins TRBV10-3 and TRBJ2-7; D unclear. The V and J ends lost 0 bases and 2 bases respectively, with 5 bases between them. The CDR3 extends over 13 amino acids. The germline CDR1 and CDR2 sequences are ENHRY and SYGVKD. The chain's CDR3 is CAISESAAYEQYF. CDR3 nucleotide sequence: TGTGCCATCAGTGAGTCGGCAGCCTACGAGCAGTACTTC.

The chain uses TRBV7-8 and TRBJ1-5; no definite D call. V was clipped by 5 bases and J by 4 bases, with 12 bases between them. The CDR3 sequence is 14 residues long. Germline loops: CDR1 SGHVS, CDR2 FQNEAQ. The DNA of the CDR3 is TGTGCCAGCAGCATACGACGGAGTAATCAGCCCCAGCATTTT. Translated, it gives CASSIRRSNQPQHF.

This chain uses TRBV5-5 with TRBJ2-1; D perhaps matches TRBD2 (6 bases). Germline-derived CDR1 and CDR2 are SGHKS and YYEKEE (reference sequence). The CDR3 sequence is 15 residues long. The V and J ends lost 7 bases and 8 bases respectively, with 22 bases between them. CDR3 sequence (DNA): TGTGCCAGCTCTCTCCGGCCGGCGGGAAGTGATGAGCAGTTCTTC. Its protein is CASSLRPAGSDEQFF.

V and J are TRBV7-6 and TRBJ2-5, with D maybe TRBD2 (6 bases). This CDR3 is built from 16 residues. Germline CDR1 is SGHVS and CDR2 is FNYEAQ. Trimming stripped 5 bases from V and 9 bases from J, with 25 bases between. This CDR3 is CASSPRATSLPLAQYF. The CDR3 DNA follows: TGTGCCAGCAGCCCGAGGGCGACTAGTCTGCCATTGGCCCAGTACTTC.

V gene TRBV7-9 combines with J gene TRBJ2-1; tentative D call: TRBD2 (6 bases). The V end was cut by 3 bases, the J end by 4 bases, with 13 bases between. Germline V gene sequence: CDR1 SEHNR, CDR2 FQNEAQ (reference sequence). The CDR3 loop spans 15 amino acids. The CDR3 loop reads CASSFGGALYNEQFF. The CDR3 nucleotides read TGTGCCAGCAGCTTTGGAGGGGCCCTATACAATGAGCAGTTCTTC.

This rearrangement joins TRBV4-2 to TRBJ2-4; 8 bases agree with TRBD2. Germline loops: CDR1 LGHNA, CDR2 YNFKEQ. The CDR3 consists of 16 residues. Trimming removed 0 bases from V and 3 bases from J; junction bases left unmatched: 4. The CDR3, as DNA: TGTGCCAGCAGCCAAGACGGGGGGGCCGGCAAAAACATTCAGTACTTC. Amino acids: CASSQDGGAGKNIQYF.

The gene calls are TRBV15 and TRBJ1-6, with TRBD1 as a possible D gene (5 bases). Germline CDR1 is LNHNV and CDR2 is YYDKDF (reference sequence). The CDR3 is made up of 17 amino acids. The germline V and J ends were trimmed by 0 bases and 6 bases, with 15 bases remaining between them. CDR3 sequence (DNA): TGTGCCACCAGCAGAGATTGGAGGGGCGCGGGTAATTCACCCCTCCACTTT. Its translation: CATSRDWRGAGNSPLHF.

The count of this clone is one. The chain has TRBV6-5 and TRBJ1-5, with D unresolved. Germline CDR1 reads MNHEY; CDR2 reads SVGAGI. Between the trimmed V and J ends, which lost 7 bases and 6 bases, there was a span of 4 bases. The CDR3 is 10 residues long. CDR3 sequence (DNA): TGTGCCAGCATCGTTCAGCCCCAGCATTTT. It translates to CASIVQPQHF.

The chain recombines TRBV9 with TRBJ2-3, with 15 bases lining up with TRBD2. Per germline, CDR1 SGDLS and CDR2 YYNGEE. V shed 4 bases, J shed 5 bases, and the junction held 11 bases outside the gene matches. This CDR3 has 18 amino acids. This chain's CDR3 is CASSYLPSGLAGGDTQYF. CDR3 sequence (DNA): TGTGCCAGCAGCTACCTGCCCTCGGGACTAGCGGGAGGAGATACGCAGTATTTT.

The V and J genes are TRBV19 and TRBJ2-4; 8 nucleotides align to TRBD1. With 5 bases clipped from V and 0 bases from J, the junction kept 15 bases outside the gene matches. The CDR3 is 19 amino acids. Germline V lookup: CDR1 LNHDA, CDR2 SQIVND (reference sequence). This CDR3 is CASSAGGPGWVLAKNIQYF. The CDR3 DNA is TGTGCCAGTAGTGCAGGGGGCCCGGGTTGGGTACTAGCCAAAAACATTCAGTACTTC.

The chain joins TRBV4-2 to TRBJ2-2, with 12 bases identical to TRBD2. Germline V lookup: CDR1 LGHNA, CDR2 YNFKEQ. The CDR3 is made up of 19 amino acids. The ends lost 2 bases at V and 3 bases at J; junction bases unmatched: 10. In DNA form, the CDR3 reads TGTGCCAGCAGCCAAAATGGGCTAGCGGGAGGGAAAGACACCGGGGAGCTGTTTTTT. Encoded protein: CASSQNGLAGGKDTGELFF.

The chain joins TRBV27 to TRBJ2-7; D perhaps matches TRBD2 (6 bases). This CDR3 is built from 14 residues. CDR1 and CDR2 (germline): MNHEY, SMNVEV (reference sequence). Trimming pared 5 bases from V and 2 bases from J, leaving 13 bases between. The CDR3 region is CASSPPGVPYEQYF. As DNA, the CDR3 is TGTGCCAGCAGTCCCCCGGGAGTCCCCTACGAGCAGTACTTC.

The chain has TRBV7-2 and TRBJ2-3; D might be TRBD2 (5 bases). Between the trimmed V and J ends, which lost 1 base and 2 bases, there was a span of 7 bases. Germline V gene sequence: CDR1 SGHTA, CDR2 FQGNSA. The CDR3 covers 14 residues. The CDR3, as DNA: TGTGCCAGCAGCTTAGTCGGGAACACAGATACGCAGTATTTT. Its translation: CASSLVGNTDTQYF. Full variable domain (missing parts from reference TRBV7-2 and TRBJ2-3): GAGVSQSPSNKVTEKGKDVELRCDPISGHTALYWYRQSLGQGLEFLIYFQGNSAPDKSGLPSDRFSAERTGGSVSTLTIQRTQQEDSAVYLCASSLVGNTDTQYFGPGTRLTVL.

Remarks on this clone: Other DNA sequences in this specimen translate into the identical CDR3. V usage is TRBV27 and J usage is TRBJ2-1; D not resolved. CDR1 is MNHEY and CDR2 is SMNVEV in the germline V gene (reference sequence). V gave up 5 bases and J gave up 3 bases, with 8 bases separating them. The CDR3 spans 13 residues. CDR3 sequence (DNA): TGTGCCAGCAGTCTCTCCCTCTACAATGAGCAGTTCTTC. Encoded protein: CASSLSLYNEQFF.

The chain carries TRBV6-4 and TRBJ2-3, with no clear D. The germline CDR1 and CDR2 sequences are MRHNA and SNTAGT. This CDR3 contains 14 residues. Deletions cut 6 bases from V and 0 bases from J, with 10 bases between. The CDR3 region is CASRASPSTDTQYF. CDR3 nucleotides: TGTGCCAGCAGGGCCTCCCCTAGCACAGATACGCAGTATTTT.

The chain employs TRBV7-9 and TRBJ1-2; unclear D gene. The length of the CDR3 is 11 residues. Germline CDR1 is SEHNR and CDR2 is FQNEAQ (reference sequence). V lost 5 bases and J 8 bases, leaving 9 bases between the germline ends. The CDR3 sequence: CASSPAGGYTF. The CDR3 DNA reads as TGTGCCAGCAGCCCAGCGGGGGGCTACACCTTC.

This clone was seen just once. The chain recombines TRBV6-6 with TRBJ1-1, with TRBD1 identical over 9 bases. Per the germline V gene, CDR1 is MNHNY and CDR2 is SVGAGI (reference sequence). CDR3 length equals 14 residues. Losses at the gene ends were 6 bases for V and 5 bases for J; bases not matched to a gene: 7. The chain's CDR3 is CASRTGTGRTEAFF. For the CDR3, the DNA is TGTGCCAGCAGAACCGGGACAGGGCGGACTGAAGCTTTCTTT.

The J gene is TRBJ2-2, the V gene TRBV4-1; 7 bases map to TRBD2. The CDR3 runs 15 residues. Per germline, CDR1 MGHRA and CDR2 YSYEKL. V gave up 2 bases and J gave up 6 bases; unmatched junction bases: 6. In nucleotides, the CDR3 is TGCGCCAGCAGCCAACCAGCGGGGCGGTCCGGGGAGCTGTTTTTT. This codes for CASSQPAGRSGELFF.